These T cell receptor beta chains were read from a single sample in a study of blood T cell repertoires in COVID-19. Some clones are missing from TCRdb's copy, which holds only in-frame ones; the method was immunoSEQ multiplex PCR. This table holds more than 200,000 clones, 80% to 90% found once. Specimen: PBMCs or T cells enriched from blood (not recorded which). The receptors stem from a man aged 30 to 45 in a cohort exposed to, infected with or recovered from COVID-19 (not recorded which). The CDR3 runs from the conserved cysteine through the conserved F or W. A D gene is named only where the DNA matches it firmly. Size tells how often a clone was seen (once, few, many) or the class of an expanded clone, and some rows leave it out.

j_gene,d_gene,abundance,v_gene,CDR3nt,CDR3aa
TRBJ2-3,TRBD2,-,TRBV9,TGTGCCAGCAGCGTAGGCGCAAGCGGGAGGGCGGGAGATACGCAGTATTTT,CASSVGASGRAGDTQYF
TRBJ2-7,-,-,TRBV5-6,TGTGCCAGCAGCCTGACAGGGAGGATCTACGAGCAGTACTTC,CASSLTGRIYEQYF
TRBJ2-7,-,-,TRBV4-1,TGCGCCAGCAGCCAAGATGGCCCTTATACCTCCTACGAGCAGTACTTC,CASSQDGPYTSYEQYF
TRBJ2-7,TRBD2,-,TRBV27,TGTGCCAGCAGTTTAAGGGGCGGGAGGGTAAGCGAGCAGTACTTC,CASSLRGGRVSEQYF
TRBJ2-1,TRBD2,-,TRBV23-1,TGCGCCAGCAGTCAATCGAGGACTAGCGGGAGGGGGTACAATGAGCAGTTCTTC,CASSQSRTSGRGYNEQFF
TRBJ1-1,-,-,TRBV9,TGTGCCAGCAGCCCAGACATTCGTTTAGGCACTGAAGCTTTCTTT,CASSPDIRLGTEAFF
TRBJ2-7,TRBD2,-,TRBV14,TGTGCCAGCAGCCAAGGTCTAGCGGGAGGGCAGTACTTC,CASSQGLAGGQYF
TRBJ1-1,-,-,TRBV27,TGTGCCAGCAGTTTATCGACACCACCGAACACTGAAGCTTTCTTT,CASSLSTPPNTEAFF
TRBJ2-3,TRBD2,-,TRBV7-6,TGTGCCAGCAGCTGGACTAGCGGGAGATCAGATACGCAGTATTTT,CASSWTSGRSDTQYF
TRBJ2-1,TRBD1,-,TRBV6-2/TRBV6-3,TGTGCCAGCAGCGGACAATCCCGGGACAGGTTCAATGAGCAGTTCTTC,CASSGQSRDRFNEQFF
TRBJ1-4,TRBD1,-,TRBV27,TGTGCCAGCAGTGCCTACAGGGGGGGAATGGAAAAACTGTTTTTT,CASSAYRGGMEKLFF
TRBJ2-1,-,-,TRBV12-2,TGTGCAAGTCGCTTAGATAGCCTAGCGGGAGGGTACAATGAGCAGTTCTTC,CASRLDSLAGGYNEQFF
TRBJ2-1,-,-,TRBV11-2,TGTGCCAGCAGCTTCGGGGAGAGCGTTTACAATGAGCAGTTCTTC,CASSFGESVYNEQFF
TRBJ2-7,-,-,TRBV28,TGTGCCAGCAGTTTTATGGAAAGGCAGGGCTACGAGCAGTACTTC,CASSFMERQGYEQYF
TRBJ1-1,-,-,TRBV29-1,TGCAGCGTTGAAGTAGACAAAGGATTAGGAGCTTTCTTT,CSVEVDKGLGAFF
TRBJ1-5,TRBD1,once,TRBV2,TGTGCCAGCAGTGGACAGGGAGCGCAGCCCCAGCATTTT,CASSGQGAQPQHF
TRBJ1-2,TRBD1,-,TRBV15,TGTGCCACCAGCAGAGATCAGGGGGCGGATGGCTACACCTTC,CATSRDQGADGYTF
TRBJ2-7,TRBD2,-,TRBV5-1,TGCGCCAGCAGCTTGGGGTTGGGAGCGGGAGCCCACGAGCAGTACTTC,CASSLGLGAGAHEQYF
TRBJ2-7,TRBD2,-,TRBV5-5,TGTGCCAGCAGCTCCATCGGGGGGGCTCAAGAGCAGTACTTC,CASSSIGGAQEQYF
TRBJ1-1,TRBD1,-,TRBV28,TGTGCCAGCAGTTTGGGGACAGGCCTGGGGGCTTTCTTT,CASSLGTGLGAFF
TRBJ2-1,TRBD2,-,TRBV7-9,TGTGCCAGCAGCTTAGTAGGCCCAGCGGGAAACTCCTACAATGAGCAGTTCTTC,CASSLVGPAGNSYNEQFF
TRBJ1-4,-,-,TRBV7-9,TGTGCCAGCAGCCCGGGACGGGGGGTCCAAACTAATGAAAAACTGTTTTTT,CASSPGRGVQTNEKLFF
TRBJ2-1,-,-,TRBV12-5,TGTGCTAGTGGTTTGGATAGCGTTGGTGAGCAGTTCTTC,CASGLDSVGEQFF
TRBJ2-3,TRBD2,-,TRBV4-1,TGCGCCAGCAGCCAAGTGGGGACGGTCAGCGGGAGAGGGACAGATACGCAGTATTTT,CASSQVGTVSGRGTDTQYF
TRBJ2-7,TRBD2,-,TRBV5-6,TGTGCCAGCAGCTTGGCGGGGACTAGCGAGATCTACGAGCAGTACTTC,CASSLAGTSEIYEQYF
TRBJ1-5,TRBD1,-,TRBV20-1,TGCAGTGCTAGTGATCTCAGGGGGCAAGACAATCAGCCCCAGCATTTT,CSASDLRGQDNQPQHF
TRBJ2-4,-,-,TRBV5-1,TGCGCCAGCAGCTTAGACTTAGCCAAAAACATTCAGTACTTC,CASSLDLAKNIQYF
TRBJ2-5,-,-,TRBV29-1,TGCAGCAAGACAGGACCGGCAGGAGAGACCCAGTACTTC,CSKTGPAGETQYF
TRBJ2-1,TRBD1,-,TRBV28,TGTGCCAGCAGCCTTGGAGGGGACAGGGCATACCCCTACAATGAGCAGTTCTTC,CASSLGGDRAYPYNEQFF
TRBJ1-1,-,-,TRBV7-2,TGTGCCAGCAGCTTAGTCCCTATGAACACTGAAGCTTTCTTT,CASSLVPMNTEAFF
TRBJ1-2,TRBD1,-,TRBV29-1,TGCAGCGGGGGACAGGGGGGCCTTGGCTACACCTTC,CSGGQGGLGYTF
TRBJ2-7,TRBD1,-,TRBV29-1,TGCAGCGTCCAGGGGGGACAGGGGCTCTACGAGCAGTACTTC,CSVQGGQGLYEQYF
TRBJ2-2,-,-,TRBV5-1,TGCGCCAGCAGCTTGGCGGGCGGGCTCACCGGGGAGCTGTTTTTT,CASSLAGGLTGELFF
TRBJ2-7,-,-,TRBV7-8,TGTGCCAGCAGCCCCCGGTACGAGCAGTACTTC,CASSPRYEQYF
TRBJ1-4,-,-,TRBV12-3/TRBV12-4,TGTGCCAGCAGGACCCTAGGTAATGAAAAACTGTTTTTT,CASRTLGNEKLFF
TRBJ2-2,TRBD1,-,TRBV6-5,TGTGCCAGCAGTTTCGGACAGGGTAACACCGGGGAGCTGTTTTTT,CASSFGQGNTGELFF
TRBJ2-2,-,-,TRBV28,TGTGCCAGCAGTTTATTAGGGGGCACCGGGGAGCTGTTTTTT,CASSLLGGTGELFF
TRBJ2-3,-,-,TRBV7-9,TGTGCCAGCAGTCAAGAGACTAGAATGGATACGCAGTATTTT,CASSQETRMDTQYF
TRBJ1-6,TRBD1,-,TRBV27,TGTGCCAGCAGTTCCAGGGGGGTATATAATTCACCCCTCCACTTT,CASSSRGVYNSPLHF
TRBJ2-7,TRBD2,-,TRBV4-1,TGCGCCAGCAGCCAAAGGGAGGGACCTTCGGACTACGAGCAGTACTTC,CASSQREGPSDYEQYF
TRBJ1-6,TRBD1,-,TRBV7-9,TGTGCCAGCAGTGATTCTGACAGGGGTGAAAATTCACCCCTCCACTTT,CASSDSDRGENSPLHF
TRBJ1-2,-,-,TRBV19,TGTGCCAGTAGTATAAGGAGGTTCCAAGCTAACTATGGCTACACCTTC,CASSIRRFQANYGYTF
TRBJ1-1,-,-,TRBV2,TGTGCCAGCCTGGGGGGGAACACTGAAGCTTTCTTT,CASLGGNTEAFF
TRBJ2-3,-,once,TRBV19,TGTGCCAGTAGTTACACAGATACGCAGTATTTT,CASSYTDTQYF
TRBJ1-5,TRBD1,-,TRBV4-2,TGTGCCAGCAGCCAAGCCGGGACAGAGGGTCAGCCCCAGCATTTT,CASSQAGTEGQPQHF
TRBJ1-1,TRBD1,-,TRBV27,TGTGCCAGCAGACGGGGGACAGCCGGACCTTTCTTT,CASRRGTAGPFF
TRBJ1-3,TRBD1,-,TRBV6-2/TRBV6-3,TGTGCCAGCAGTTTTACAGGGGCGACTGGAAACACCATATATTTT,CASSFTGATGNTIYF
TRBJ1-3,-,many,TRBV7-8,TGTGCCAGCAGCCAAAGGGCAGGGGCTGGAAACACCATATATTTT,CASSQRAGAGNTIYF
TRBJ2-2,-,-,TRBV6-1,TGTGCCAGCAGTGAAACAGCCTTGAACACCGGGGAGCTGTTTTTT,CASSETALNTGELFF
TRBJ1-1,TRBD1,-,TRBV7-3,TGTGCCAGCAGCTCCAGGGACAGGGGGCTGGACACTGAAGCTTTCTTT,CASSSRDRGLDTEAFF
TRBJ1-1,TRBD1,-,TRBV15,TGTGCCACCAGCAGGAACACAGGGGCGGTAGGAGCTTTCTTT,CATSRNTGAVGAFF
TRBJ1-1,-,-,TRBV18,TGTGCCAGCTCACCACTCGACATTCTCCCGACTGAAGCTTTCTTT,CASSPLDILPTEAFF
TRBJ1-5,-,-,TRBV19,TGTGCCAGTTCCAGGGTTTTGGATCAGCCCCAGCATTTT,CASSRVLDQPQHF
TRBJ2-1,TRBD2,-,TRBV7-3,TGTGCCAGCAGCTTAGCGGGAGCCTACAATGAGCAGTTCTTC,CASSLAGAYNEQFF
TRBJ1-5,-,-,TRBV7-2,TGTGCCAGCGCCCCTACAGGTAGGGGCAATCAGCCCCAGCATTTT,CASAPTGRGNQPQHF
TRBJ2-3,-,-,TRBV7-8,TGTGCCAGCAGCTTAGATCCGGGAGGCACAGATACGCAGTATTTT,CASSLDPGGTDTQYF
TRBJ1-1,TRBD1,-,TRBV16,TGTGCCAGCAGCCGACTAGGGACAGCAAACACTGAAGCTTTCTTT,CASSRLGTANTEAFF
TRBJ2-1,TRBD2,-,TRBV7-2,TGTGCCAGCAGCTTAACGGGAGGGCCCGGTGAGCAGTTCTTC,CASSLTGGPGEQFF
TRBJ1-1,TRBD1,once,TRBV6-5,TGTGCCAGCAGTTACCGGGACAGGGTCACTGAAGCTTTCTTT,CASSYRDRVTEAFF